What follows are 28 T cell receptor beta chains derived from one specimen sequenced in a study of CD4 T cells in relation to SARS-CoV-2 and coronaviruses. The assay was immunoSEQ multiplex PCR, and TCRdb's table has in-frame clones only and misses some. The sample includes about 59,000 clones, 70% to 90% of them seen just once. The unexposed donors gave CD4+ T cells in about 2011-2018, prior to COVID-19. Sequencing was performed on memory CD4+ T cells from PBMCs. These receptors originate from a human donor in good health.

The chain joins TRBV11-3 to TRBJ2-5; D uncertain. CDR3 length equals 14 residues. The germline CDR1 and CDR2 sequences are SGHNT and YENEEA. The V gene lost 5 bases and the J gene lost 2 bases, with 12 bases spanning the gap. CDR3 in amino acids: CASSPSENQETQYF. In DNA, the CDR3 is TGTGCCAGCAGCCCATCAGAGAATCAAGAGACCCAGTACTTC. The full variable domain, completed using reference TRBV11-3 and TRBJ2-5, is EAGVVQSPRYKIIEKKQPVAFWCNPISGHNTLYWYLQNLGQGPELLIRYENEEAVDDSQLPKDRFSAERLKGVDSTLKIQPAELGDSAVYLCASSPSENQETQYFGPGTRLLVL.

V is TRBV28 and J is TRBJ1-1; a possible D gene is TRBD1 (5 bases). Germline-derived CDR1 and CDR2 are MDHEN and SYDVKM. This CDR3 contains 14 residues. Trimming left V 3 bases short and J 5 bases short, with 13 bases between. CDR3 DNA sequence: TGTGCCAGCAGTTTTCCGACAGCTGGAACTGAAGCTTTCTTT. It encodes CASSFPTAGTEAFF.

The chain joins TRBV28 to TRBJ1-2; 7 nucleotides agree with TRBD1. There are 17 residues in the CDR3. Losses at the gene ends were 2 bases for V and 0 bases for J; bases not matched to a gene: 9. Germline assignment: CDR1 MDHEN and CDR2 SYDVKM. This chain's CDR3 is CASSLGGGQLANYGYTF. The CDR3 DNA sequence: TGTGCCAGCAGTTTAGGGGGGGGACAGTTAGCTAACTATGGCTACACCTTC.

This sequence joins TRBV2 and TRBJ2-5; D assignment may be TRBD1 or TRBD2 (5 bases each). The CDR3 consists of 16 residues. The V gene lost 0 bases and the J gene lost 2 bases, with 13 bases spanning the gap. Per germline, CDR1 SNHLY and CDR2 FYNNEI. CDR3: CASSEALPGHQETQYF. CDR3 DNA sequence: TGTGCCAGCAGTGAAGCGCTTCCGGGGCATCAAGAGACCCAGTACTTC.

The chain joins TRBV9 to TRBJ2-1; maybe TRBD2 (6 bases). The V and J ends lost 6 bases and 0 bases respectively, with 13 bases between them. The germline V gene has CDR1 SGDLS and CDR2 YYNGEE. This CDR3 has 15 residues. The CDR3: CASNRGLSSYNEQFF. CDR3 in DNA: TGTGCCAGCAACCGGGGACTTTCCTCCTACAATGAGCAGTTCTTC.

V is TRBV12-3 or TRBV12-4 and J is TRBJ2-5; tentative D call: TRBD1 (8 bases). The CDR3 spans 13 residues. V lost 6 bases and J 10 bases, leaving 18 bases between the germline ends. The CDR3 sequence is CASRDRERGDQYF. DNA of the CDR3: TGTGCCAGCAGGGACAGGGAGCGGGGCGACCAGTACTTC.

The chain carries TRBV24-1 and TRBJ2-5; 11 nucleotides line up with TRBD1. CDR1 and CDR2 from the germline V gene are KGHDR and SFDVKD. The CDR3 contains 16 residues. V gave up 4 bases and J gave up 2 bases; unmatched junction bases: 5. CDR3 bases: TGTGCCACCAGTGAAACGGGACAGGGGGAACAAGAGACCCAGTACTTC. It encodes CATSETGQGEQETQYF.

The chain links TRBV7-2 to TRBJ2-4; D is unresolved. Trimming took off 2 bases at V and 0 bases at J, with 2 bases between the two ends. CDR1 and CDR2 (germline): SGHTA, FQGNSA. The CDR3 sequence is 13 residues long. CDR3 sequence (DNA): TGTGCCAGCAGCTTACTAGCCAAAAACATTCAGTACTTC. Amino acids: CASSLLAKNIQYF.

This clone has just one count. Other DNA sequences in the sample encode the same CDR3. The chain has TRBV5-1 and TRBJ2-7, with D perhaps assigned TRBD1 or TRBD2 (5 bases each). CDR1 and CDR2 (germline): SGHRS, YFSETQ. The CDR3 spans 15 residues. V was clipped by 0 bases and J by 2 bases, with 12 bases between them. CDR3: CASSLESGAPYEQYF. For the CDR3, the DNA is TGCGCCAGCAGCTTGGAGTCCGGGGCCCCCTACGAGCAGTACTTC. Filled out from reference TRBV5-1 and TRBJ2-7, the complete variable domain reads KAGVTQTPRYLIKTRGQQVTLSCSPISGHRSVSWYQQTPGQGLQFLFEYFSETQRNKGNFPGRFSGRQFSNSRSEMNVSTLELGDSALYLCASSLESGAPYEQYFGPGTRLTVT.

The CDR3: CASSSSAGRFGYTF. The CDR3 DNA follows: TGTGCCAGCAGCTCCTCAGCAGGGAGGTTCGGCTACACCTTC. V is TRBV6-5 and J is TRBJ1-2, with D tentatively TRBD1 (5 bases). The CDR3 spans 14 residues. The germline CDR1 and CDR2 sequences are MNHEY and SVGAGI. V lost 6 bases and J lost 8, with 19 bases in between.

This chain uses TRBV2 with TRBJ2-7, with TRBD2 matching 11 bases. Germline assignment: CDR1 SNHLY and CDR2 FYNNEI. Germline trimming cut 5 bases from V and 3 bases from J; bases unmatched to any gene: 3. The CDR3 length is 14 residues. The CDR3 here is CASSQTSGGYEQYF. The CDR3 nucleotides are TGTGCCAGCAGTCAAACTAGCGGGGGCTACGAGCAGTACTTC.

The rearrangement links TRBV2 to TRBJ1-2; D gene ambiguous. This CDR3 is 11 amino acids long. Trimming left V 5 bases short and J 7 bases short, with 8 bases between. Germline CDR1 and CDR2: SNHLY and FYNNEI. The CDR3 DNA reads TGTGCCAGCAGTCTCCGGCGTGGCTACACCTTC. It encodes CASSLRRGYTF.

V usage is TRBV28 and J usage is TRBJ2-7; perhaps D is TRBD1 or TRBD2 (5 bases each). V lost 7 bases and J 0 bases, leaving 13 bases between the germline ends. The CDR3 spans 14 residues. Per the germline V gene, CDR1 is MDHEN and CDR2 is SYDVKM. The CDR3 spells CASKSTGRSYEQYF. The CDR3 nucleotides read TGTGCCAGCAAATCGACGGGGCGCTCCTACGAGCAGTACTTC.

This clone was picked up one time. This chain uses TRBV19 with TRBJ2-5; D unresolved. The CDR3 spans 13 residues. In germline, CDR1 is LNHDA, CDR2 SQIVND (reference sequence). The V and J ends lost 2 bases and 7 bases respectively, with 11 bases between them. The CDR3 DNA is TGTGCCAGTAGTATAACGTACTCGGGGACCCAGTACTTC. This sequence encodes CASSITYSGTQYF.

The chain carries TRBV19 and TRBJ2-3; D might be TRBD2 (6 bases). Germline CDR1 reads LNHDA; CDR2 reads SQIVND (reference sequence). V was clipped by 4 bases and J by 2 bases, with 10 bases between them. The CDR3 contains 14 residues. Here the CDR3 DNA reads TGTGCCAGTAGTAAGGGACTCCTCACAGATACGCAGTATTTT. This translates into CASSKGLLTDTQYF.

V is TRBV7-9 and J is TRBJ2-2, with 14 bases aligning to TRBD2. Per the germline V gene, CDR1 is SEHNR and CDR2 is FQNEAQ (reference sequence). CDR3 length: 17 amino acids. J lost 6 bases, V lost 1 base, and 4 bases had no gene match. This CDR3 is CASSLGTSGRSAGELFF. The CDR3 nucleotides read TGTGCCAGCAGCTTAGGGACTAGCGGGAGGAGCGCCGGGGAGCTGTTTTTT.

This clone was counted once. V usage is TRBV5-1 and J usage is TRBJ2-3; 8 nucleotides line up with TRBD1. The CDR3 has 15 amino acids. Germline CDR1 reads SGHRS; CDR2 reads YFSETQ. V shed 3 bases and J 0 bases; nucleotides not matched to a gene: 3. The CDR3 coding sequence is TGCGCCAGCAGCTGGACAGGGACCAGCACAGATACGCAGTATTTT. Residues: CASSWTGTSTDTQYF.

The chain carries TRBV6-1 and TRBJ2-7; tentative D call: TRBD1 (6 bases). This CDR3 is built from 15 residues. Trimming took off 1 base at V and 2 bases at J, with 12 bases between the two ends. Germline V CDR1 and CDR2: MNHNS, SASEGT. In nucleotides, the CDR3 is TGTGCCAGCAGTGAAGACGCAGGGGTACCCTACGAGCAGTACTTC. As protein: CASSEDAGVPYEQYF.

The chain is built from TRBV11-2 and TRBJ2-5; TRBD2 aligns across 11 bases. Per germline, CDR1 SGHAT and CDR2 FQNNGV. Unmatched junction bases numbered 3, after V lost 3 bases and J lost 0 bases. CDR3 length equals 16 residues. CDR3 loop: CASSFQTSGNQETQYF. The CDR3, as DNA: TGTGCCAGCAGCTTCCAGACTAGCGGGAACCAAGAGACCCAGTACTTC.

This chain connects TRBV19 to TRBJ2-2, with 9 bases fitting TRBD1. The CDR3 loop spans 16 amino acids. The junction had 11 bases not matched to a gene; V was cut back by 5 bases and J by 7 bases. Germline V gene data show CDR1 as LNHDA and CDR2 as SQIVND (reference sequence). CDR3 nucleotide sequence: TGTGCCAGTAGTCTCCTCGCGGGACAGGGTAACGGGGAGCTGTTTTTT. The encoded protein is CASSLLAGQGNGELFF.

This rearrangement joins TRBV25-1 to TRBJ1-1; D is uncertain. The CDR3 contains 15 residues. Germline V lookup: CDR1 MGHDK, CDR2 SYGVNS. Trimming left V 4 bases short and J 0 bases short, with 12 bases between. The CDR3 sequence is CASSGAGGLNTEAFF. The CDR3, as DNA: TGTGCCAGCAGTGGGGCAGGAGGACTGAACACTGAAGCTTTCTTT.

The chain employs TRBV12-3 or TRBV12-4 and TRBJ1-1; 8 nucleotides match TRBD1. J was trimmed by 11 bases and V by 7 bases; bases with no gene match: 12. The CDR3 has 13 residues. The CDR3 here is CASTLDREVLAFF. In DNA form, the CDR3 reads TGTGCCAGCACTCTGGACAGGGAGGTATTGGCTTTCTTT.

The V and J genes are TRBV2 and TRBJ2-2; 7 nucleotides align to TRBD2. Per the germline V gene, CDR1 is SNHLY and CDR2 is FYNNEI. The length of the CDR3 is 15 residues. Trimming cost V 7 bases and J 1 base; bases outside gene matches: 6. CDR3 in amino acids: CASTPSSGNTGELFF. For the CDR3, the DNA is TGTGCCAGCACCCCTTCTAGCGGGAACACCGGGGAGCTGTTTTTT.

The rearrangement uses TRBV6-5 and TRBJ2-5; D may be TRBD1 or TRBD2 (5 bases each). Germline V CDR1 and CDR2: MNHEY, SVGAGI. V dropped 6 bases and J dropped 4 bases, with 18 bases sitting between them. The CDR3 consists of 15 residues. DNA of the CDR3: TGTGCCAGCAGCCGCCGAAGCAGGGAGAGAGAGACCCAGTACTTC. Its protein product is CASSRRSRERETQYF.

This clone was picked up one time. V is TRBV9 and J is TRBJ2-7; D is perhaps TRBD2 (5 bases). V dropped 0 bases and J dropped 4 bases, with 14 bases sitting between them. Germline CDR1 is SGDLS and CDR2 is YYNGEE. The length of the CDR3 is 15 residues. This CDR3 reads CASSVGDTSLYEQYF. CDR3 sequence (DNA): TGTGCCAGCAGCGTAGGGGATACTAGTTTGTACGAGCAGTACTTC.

This rearrangement joins TRBV4-1 to TRBJ2-1, with TRBD2 as a possible D gene (6 bases). CDR1 is MGHRA, CDR2 YSYEKL, per germline. Trimming took off 4 bases at V and 5 bases at J, with 15 bases between the two ends. The CDR3 is 15 amino acids. The CDR3 coding sequence is TGCGCCAGCAGCCCCTTTGGGGGGAAGAACAATGAGCAGTTCTTC. Translated: CASSPFGGKNNEQFF.

The chain couples TRBV7-2 to TRBJ2-5; D unclear. This CDR3 has 14 amino acids. Germline CDR1 and CDR2: SGHTA and FQGNSA. V was cut by 3 bases and J by 1 base, with 9 bases left in between. The CDR3 loop is CASSFSRLQETQYF. The CDR3 coding sequence is TGTGCCAGCAGCTTCAGCAGGCTCCAAGAGACCCAGTACTTC. Complete variable domain (other parts from reference TRBV7-2 and TRBJ2-5): GAGVSQSPSNKVTEKGKDVELRCDPISGHTALYWYRQSLGQGLEFLIYFQGNSAPDKSGLPSDRFSAERTGGSVSTLTIQRTQQEDSAVYLCASSFSRLQETQYFGPGTRLLVL.

This chain joins TRBV18 and TRBJ2-7; no reliable D call. There are 14 residues in the CDR3. CDR1 and CDR2 from the germline V gene are KGHSH and LQKENI. The V and J ends lost 2 bases and 7 bases respectively, with 15 bases between them. CDR3 bases: TGTGCCAGCTCACCAAACAAAGGATTGGAGGAGCAGTACTTC. Translating gives CASSPNKGLEEQYF. The full variable domain, completed using reference TRBV18 and TRBJ2-7, is NAGVMQNPRHLVRRRGQEARLRCSPMKGHSHVYWYRQLPEEGLKFMVYLQKENIIDESGMPKERFSAEFPKEGPSILRIQQVVRGDSAAYFCASSPNKGLEEQYFGPGTRLTVT.